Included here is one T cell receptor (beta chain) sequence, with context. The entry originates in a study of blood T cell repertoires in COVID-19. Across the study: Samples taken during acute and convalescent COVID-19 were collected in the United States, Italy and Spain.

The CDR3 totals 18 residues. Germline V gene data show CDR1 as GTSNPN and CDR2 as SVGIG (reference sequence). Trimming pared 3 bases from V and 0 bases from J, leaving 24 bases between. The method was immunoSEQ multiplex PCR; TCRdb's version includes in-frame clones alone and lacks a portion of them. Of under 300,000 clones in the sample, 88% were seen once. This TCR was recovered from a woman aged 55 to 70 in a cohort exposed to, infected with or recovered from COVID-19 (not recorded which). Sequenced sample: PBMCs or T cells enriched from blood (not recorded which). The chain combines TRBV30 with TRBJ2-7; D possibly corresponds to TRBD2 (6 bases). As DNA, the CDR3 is TGTGCCTGGAGATCGGGAGTCCAGGCCTACTTAAGCTCCTACGAGCAGTACTTC. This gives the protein CAWRSGVQAYLSSYEQYF.